Detailed here is one T cell receptor (beta chain). Its antigen is undetermined. TCRdb's table, derived via immunoSEQ multiplex PCR, lists solely in-frame clones and lacks some. This sample carries about 15,000 clones, around half of them seen once, and the ten largest clones take 3% to 3.5%. These data belong to a study of Tregs in tolerant kidney transplant recipients. Findings and caveats of the study: Some patients' samples used different primers over time, so nucleotide sequences weren't comparable. Antigen-driven expansion was suggested because donor-specific Tregs expanded more than all Tregs in tolerant patients.

FACS sorting followed a roughly six-day coculture of CFSE-labeled recipient PBMCs with irradiated graft donor PBMCs. With 0 bases removed from V and 5 bases from J, the gap between germline ends came to 13 bases. This CDR3 region has 15 residues. Per the germline V gene, CDR1 is MGHRA and CDR2 is YSYEKL. The rearrangement uses TRBV4-1 and TRBJ2-5, with D hard to call. Here the sequenced sample was CD4+ T cells from blood cultured with allogeneic cells, taken before the transplant. The receptor was isolated from a human patient who received a combined kidney and bone marrow transplant. The CDR3 nucleotides are TGCGCCAGCAGCCAAGATCGATGGCGGTTGGAGACCCAGTACTTC. This sequence encodes CASSQDRWRLETQYF.